This passage covers 10 T cell receptor beta chains from one sample sequenced in a study of blood T cells in healthy people across ages. A second PCR, run for roughly 7 to 12 cycles, used a sample-barcoded 5' primer plus a J-beta primer mix. TCRdb reprocessed the 5' RACE reads with MiXCR, giving one entry per CDR3 protein. The table shows about 1.6 million distinct CDR3 sequences, with roughly a third occurring only once. Source material: blood. The origin of the receptors is a woman in her 30s in good health.

This clonotype was recorded a few times. The CDR3 DNA reads TGTGCCATCAGTGATCCAGGGGGCTATGGCTACACCTTC. Amino acid sequence: CAISDPGGYGYTF. The V call is TRBV10-3, the J call TRBJ1-2; 7 bases agree with TRBD1. The CDR3 runs 13 residues. With V trimmed by 3 bases and J by 4 bases, 2 bases remained unmatched. Germline V gene data show CDR1 as ENHRY and CDR2 as SYGVKD.

V and J are TRBV5-1 and TRBJ2-7; 8 nucleotides match TRBD2. With the DNA end fitting TRBJ2-5 better, the J assignment may be wrong. The CDR3 has 14 residues. In germline, CDR1 is SGHRS, CDR2 YFSETQ. CDR3 nucleotide sequence: TGCGCCAGCAGCTTGGCGGGGGGGATGGAGACCCAGTACTTC. Protein: CASSLAGGMETQYF.

A few counts support this clonotype. CDR3 loop: CASSQEDQYNEQFF. Written as DNA, the CDR3 is TGTGCCAGCAGCCAAGAAGACCAATACAATGAGCAGTTCTTC. The J gene is TRBJ2-1, the V gene TRBV4-2; D remains ambiguous. The CDR3 is made up of 14 amino acids. The germline V and J ends were trimmed by 0 bases and 4 bases, with 7 bases remaining between them. From germline, CDR1 is LGHNA and CDR2 YNFKEQ.

The V gene is TRBV19, the J gene TRBJ1-2, with a weak D call TRBD1 (6 bases). The CDR3 is made up of 17 amino acids. Germline CDR1 is LNHDA and CDR2 is SQIVND (reference sequence). V lost 10 bases, J lost 13 bases, and 37 bases lay in between. CDR3 loop: CATPLYRVKGPPRGCTF. CDR3 nucleotides: TGTGCCACTCCCCTTTACAGGGTAAAGGGTCCCCCGCGTGGATGCACCTTC.

This clonotype has only a few counts. This chain links TRBV9 with TRBJ2-7; D gene ambiguous. V was trimmed by 3 bases and J by 0 bases, leaving 13 bases between them. The CDR3 is 15 residues long. Germline CDR1 SGDLS, CDR2 YYNGEE. The CDR3 DNA reads as TGTGCCAGCAGCGCCGGACCTTCGGGCTCCTACGAGCAGTACTTC. It yields the protein CASSAGPSGSYEQYF.

The chain's CDR3 is CASSAGASGANVLTF. CDR3 DNA: TGTGCCAGCAGCGCTGGAGCCTCTGGGGCCAACGTCCTGACTTTC. The rearrangement joins TRBV6-1 to TRBJ2-6; D is undetermined. CDR1 is MNHNS and CDR2 is SASEGT in the germline V gene. The CDR3 runs 15 residues. The V end was cut by 6 bases, the J end by 0 bases, with 9 bases between.

The chain couples TRBV20-1 to TRBJ1-5; D is perhaps TRBD1 (5 bases). The CDR3 is made up of 13 amino acids. Per germline, CDR1 DFQATT and CDR2 SNEGSKA (reference sequence). The V and J ends lost 6 bases and 3 bases respectively, with 12 bases between them. This CDR3 is CSAGGRYNQPQHF. CDR3 sequence (DNA): TGCAGTGCCGGGGGTAGGTACAATCAGCCCCAGCATTTT.

Concerning this clonotype: One end of the junction does not line up with germline, which may come from a read error. The rearrangement links TRBV6-1 to TRBJ2-7; D is possibly TRBD2 (7 bases). The CDR3 has 16 amino acids. Germline V lookup: CDR1 MNHNS, CDR2 SASEGT. CDR3 sequence: CAGSEAPGGPLYEQYF. CDR3 in DNA: TGTGCCGGCAGTGAAGCTCCGGGGGGCCCCCTGTACGAGCAGTACTTC.

The chain has TRBV5-1 and TRBJ2-3, with D unclear. This CDR3 region has 13 residues. Germline CDR1 reads SGHRS; CDR2 reads YFSETQ. V was shortened by 0 bases and J by 4 bases, with 6 bases between the two germline ends. The CDR3 bases are TGCGCCAGCAGCTTGGCCTTCCCAGATACGCAGTATTTT. This codes for CASSLAFPDTQYF.

The chain links TRBV18 to TRBJ2-7, with D perhaps matching TRBD2 (5 bases). V lost 1 base and J lost 2, with 12 bases in between. In germline, CDR1 is KGHSH, CDR2 LQKENI. The CDR3 is 15 residues long. Written as DNA, the CDR3 is TGTGCCAGCTCACCACGCCGGGATGTCCCCTACGAGCAGTACTTC. The encoded protein is CASSPRRDVPYEQYF.